This TCR beta chain was profiled in a study of blood T cell repertoires in COVID-19. Study-wide context: COVID-19 samples, acute and convalescent, were from the United States, Italy and Spain. Sources were T cells, B-cell-depleted T cells, or PBMCs; the material itself was cDNA or gDNA.

Per the authors' pipeline: From reference gene primer amplification, estimates of nucleated cell counts were derived. Profiling relied on immunoSEQ multiplex PCR, and the TCRdb table lists in-frame clones only, not all of them. The D gene and trimming were derived from the DNA, and the V and J assignments and clone size from that table. The table has approximately 210,000 clones, 70% to 90% seen once. The trim removed 5 bases at V and 3 bases at J, leaving 4 bases unmatched. From germline, CDR1 is SGHAT and CDR2 FQNNGV. The length of the CDR3 is 15 residues. The TCR sequence derives from a man aged 25-45 years who had recovered from COVID-19. The source material was peripheral blood. This chain connects TRBV11-2 to TRBJ2-1, with 10 nucleotides matching TRBD2. CDR3 loop: CASSALAGDYNEQFF. As DNA, the CDR3 is TGTGCCAGCAGCGCGCTAGCGGGGGACTACAATGAGCAGTTCTTC.